One TCR beta chain is described in this entry. This clonotype has a handful of counts. Its specific antigen is unknown. No base quality information exists; no much larger clone differs at one position. This sample was taken from a study of response to subunit inactivated influenza vaccine (dated by TCRdb to 2016 to 2019). As for the study more broadly: To follow how T cells responded to a trivalent subunit inactivated influenza vaccine, the researchers relied on deep quantitative profiling of the T cell receptor repertoire.

Libraries were made using RT-PCR. TCRdb records Illumina HiSeq 2500 as the sequencer. TCRdb reanalyzed the raw reads on its own, using fastp at Q25 for trimming and MiXCR for clone calling, and kept in-frame beta chains. Each CDR3 protein appears once, grouped with its most common genes and DNA. In this sample the table shows under 950,000 distinct CDR3 sequences, over 20% of which occur a single time. Jointly, the top ten make up 9.5% to 13% of the sample. From the germline V gene, CDR1 is LGHNA and CDR2 is YSLEER. The CDR3 starts with the cysteine, ends with the phenylalanine, and has 16 residues. Only CDR3 DNA remains: 48 bases, in frame from the first base. V loses 1 base at its end and J loses 2 bases; junction bases beyond the gene matches: 3. Points the paper makes about the study in general: The authors proposed that each seasonal influenza vaccination may bring in only a limited number of new T cells.

The sequence links TRBV4-3 to TRBJ2-7, and 12 junctional nucleotides match TRBD2. The starting material was PBMCs from blood, obtained 5 days after vaccination. The receptor was derived from a man aged 45-65 years who received an inactivated influenza vaccine. Donor details come from another sample of the same person, matched by shared clones. The DNA sequence is TGCGCCAGCAGCCAAGCGGGACTAGCGGGTACCTACGAGCAGTACTTC. Translated, it gives CASSQAGLAGTYEQYF.